The 4 T cell receptor beta chains below come from one sample, sequenced in a study of T cells in localized non-small cell lung cancer. The repertoire was sequenced with immunoSEQ multiplex PCR; TCRdb's copy has only in-frame clones and lacks some. This table has some 54,000 clones, over 60% appearing once. This material consisted of PBMCs, taken before any cancer treatment. All receptors come from a woman aged 35 to 69 with stage II lung adenocarcinoma.

The chain uses TRBV11-3 and TRBJ1-5; no firm D call. This CDR3 is built from 17 residues. The germline CDR1 and CDR2 sequences are SGHNT and YENEEA. Deletions cut 1 base from V and 7 bases from J, with 20 bases between. The CDR3 bases are TGTGCCAGCAGCTTAGCGCCGTGGCTTTCCGAGGAACAGCCCCAGCATTTT. As protein: CASSLAPWLSEEQPQHF. Complete variable domain (other parts from reference TRBV11-3 and TRBJ1-5): EAGVVQSPRYKIIEKKQPVAFWCNPISGHNTLYWYLQNLGQGPELLIRYENEEAVDDSQLPKDRFSAERLKGVDSTLKIQPAELGDSAVYLCASSLAPWLSEEQPQHFGDGTRLSIL.

The rearrangement joins TRBV7-9 to TRBJ1-1; TRBD1 agrees at 7 bases. The junction had 10 bases not matched to a gene; V was cut back by 5 bases and J by 4 bases. This CDR3 has 15 residues. The germline V gene encodes CDR1 SEHNR and CDR2 FQNEAQ (reference sequence). The CDR3 DNA is TGTGCCAGCAGCACTTACACAGGGGCTTCCACTGAAGCTTTCTTT. It is translated as CASSTYTGASTEAFF.

The chain combines TRBV27 with TRBJ2-7; 8 bases are shared with TRBD1. The length of the CDR3 is 17 residues. The V and J ends lost 2 bases and 8 bases, in that order; junction bases with no gene match: 17. Germline V lookup: CDR1 MNHEY, CDR2 SMNVEV (reference sequence). The CDR3 bases are TGTGCCAGCAGTTTAAGGGGGACGAAAAATGACAGGGGAAAGCAGTACTTC. The encoded protein is CASSLRGTKNDRGKQYF.

CDR3 in amino acids: CASSLADYGYTF. DNA for the CDR3: TGCGCCAGCAGCTTGGCAGACTATGGCTACACCTTC. The chain has TRBV5-1 and TRBJ1-2; D uncertain. CDR1 SGHRS and CDR2 YFSETQ come from the germline V gene. CDR3 length equals 12 residues. The V end was cut by 0 bases, the J end by 3 bases, with 3 bases between.